The present T cell receptor beta chain was sequenced within a study of chemoradiotherapy in HPV16-positive cancers. Turning to the study itself: Functional T-cell assays on a couple of HPV16-positive patients' cells defined candidate HPV-specific clones and common TCR motifs.

As concerns this clone: Its antigen is as yet unknown.

Clones were read by immunoSEQ multiplex PCR, and TCRdb kept only the in-frame ones, dropping some. Of 4,500 to 6,500 clones listed, around 78% are singletons. Overall study findings and caveats: HPV-responsive T-cell expansion during chemoradiotherapy was linked to improved recurrence-free survival in HPV16-positive patients. Candidate HPV-specific clones and E7-related TCR motifs grew in tumor during treatment.

Samples were taken several times over chemoradiotherapy. The receptor's source is a human donor with HPV-associated anogenital cancer. Sample collection was performed from a patient who underwent chemoradiotherapy.

CDR3 nucleotide sequence: TGTGCCAGCAGTGACTCGATGCAGGGGGCGGATACGCAGTATTTT. It yields the protein CASSDSMQGADTQYF. The V and J genes are TRBV6-4 and TRBJ2-3, with 8 bases aligning to TRBD1. The CDR3 runs to 15 residues. With 0 bases clipped from V and 6 bases from J, the junction kept 5 bases outside the gene matches. Germline CDR1 is MRHNA and CDR2 is SNTAGT.